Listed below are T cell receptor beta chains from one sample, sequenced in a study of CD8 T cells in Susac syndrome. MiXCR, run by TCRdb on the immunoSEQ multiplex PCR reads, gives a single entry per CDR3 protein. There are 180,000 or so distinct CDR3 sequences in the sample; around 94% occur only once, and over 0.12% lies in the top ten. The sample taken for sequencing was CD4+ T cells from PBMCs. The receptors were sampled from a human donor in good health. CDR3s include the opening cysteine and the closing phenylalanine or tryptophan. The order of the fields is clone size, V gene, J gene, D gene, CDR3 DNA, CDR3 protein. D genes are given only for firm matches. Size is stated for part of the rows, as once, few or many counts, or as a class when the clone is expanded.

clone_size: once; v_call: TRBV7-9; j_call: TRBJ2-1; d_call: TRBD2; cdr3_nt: TGTGCCAGCAGCCCCCGGGGGGTCCGGGGCAGGTACAATGAGCAGTTCTTC; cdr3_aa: CASSPRGVRGRYNEQFF
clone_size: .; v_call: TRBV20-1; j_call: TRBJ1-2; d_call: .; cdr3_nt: TGCAGTGTCAAAAGCATGGGCTATGGCTACACCTTC; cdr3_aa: CSVKSMGYGYTF
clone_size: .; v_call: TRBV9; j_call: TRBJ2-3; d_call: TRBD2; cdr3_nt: TGTGCCAGCAGCGTGGGAACGGGACTAGTGGCCGATACGCAGTATTTT; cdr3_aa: CASSVGTGLVADTQYF
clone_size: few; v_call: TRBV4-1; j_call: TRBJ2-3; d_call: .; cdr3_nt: TGCGCCAGCAGCCAGTCACCGGGGTCTCCAGATACGCAGTATTTT; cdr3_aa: CASSQSPGSPDTQYF
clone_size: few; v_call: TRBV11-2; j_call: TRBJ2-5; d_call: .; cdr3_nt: TGTGCCAGCAGCCGGAGCTTGGGGGAGACCCAGTACTTC; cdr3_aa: CASSRSLGETQYF
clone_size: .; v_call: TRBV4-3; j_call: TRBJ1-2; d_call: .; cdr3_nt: TGCGCCAGCAGCCAAGATCGCCTTAACTATGGCTACACCTTC; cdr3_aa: CASSQDRLNYGYTF
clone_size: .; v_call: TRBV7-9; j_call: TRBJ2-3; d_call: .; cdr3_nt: TGTGCCAGCAGTTCTAGCACCTCGGGAGATACGCAGTATTTT; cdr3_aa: CASSSSTSGDTQYF
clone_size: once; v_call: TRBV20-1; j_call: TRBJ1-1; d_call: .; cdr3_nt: TGCAGTGCTAGAGAAGGGGTAGCTTTCTTT; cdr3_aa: CSAREGVAFF
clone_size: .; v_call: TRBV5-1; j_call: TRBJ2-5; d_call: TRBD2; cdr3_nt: TGCGCCAGCAGCCTGACTAGCGGGGGTCAAGAGACCCAGTACTTC; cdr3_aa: CASSLTSGGQETQYF
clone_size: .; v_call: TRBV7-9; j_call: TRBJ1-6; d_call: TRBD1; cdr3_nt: TGTGCCAGCAGCCATGGACAGGAAAATTCACCCCTCCACTTT; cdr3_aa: CASSHGQENSPLHF
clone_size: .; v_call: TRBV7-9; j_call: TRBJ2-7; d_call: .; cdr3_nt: TGTGCCAGCAGCTCAGGGGTGGTCTACGAGCAGTACTTC; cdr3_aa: CASSSGVVYEQYF
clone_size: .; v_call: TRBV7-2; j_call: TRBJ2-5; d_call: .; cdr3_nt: TGTGCCAGCAGCTTACGGCGGGATCCAGGGACCCAGTACTTC; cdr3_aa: CASSLRRDPGTQYF
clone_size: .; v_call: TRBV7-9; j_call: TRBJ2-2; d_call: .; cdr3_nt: TGTGCCAGCAGCTTAACAGGGCTCCACGGGGAGCTGTTTTTT; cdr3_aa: CASSLTGLHGELFF
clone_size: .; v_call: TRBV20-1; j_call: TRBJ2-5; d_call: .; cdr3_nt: TGCAGTGCTTGGTACCAAGAGACCCAGTACTTC; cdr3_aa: CSAWYQETQYF
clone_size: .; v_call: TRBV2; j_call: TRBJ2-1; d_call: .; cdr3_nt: TGTGCCAGCAGTGACTTAGGGGGCTCCTACAATGAGCAGTTCTTC; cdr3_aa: CASSDLGGSYNEQFF
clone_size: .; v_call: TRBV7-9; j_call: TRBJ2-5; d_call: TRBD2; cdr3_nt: TGTGCCAGCAGCGTGGGACTAGCGGGGAACTACCAAGAGACCCAGTACTTC; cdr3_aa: CASSVGLAGNYQETQYF
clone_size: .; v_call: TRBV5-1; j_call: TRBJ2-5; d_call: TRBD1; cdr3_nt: TGCGCCAGCAGCTCGCGACAGGGCCAGACCCAGTACTTC; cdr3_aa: CASSSRQGQTQYF
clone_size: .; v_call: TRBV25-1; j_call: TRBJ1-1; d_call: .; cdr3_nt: TGTGCCAGCACAATGCTGACTGAAGCTTTCTTT; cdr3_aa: CASTMLTEAFF
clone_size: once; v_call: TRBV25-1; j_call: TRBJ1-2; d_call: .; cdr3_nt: TGTGCCAGCAGTGAGGGAGGTGGCTACACCTTC; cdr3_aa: CASSEGGGYTF
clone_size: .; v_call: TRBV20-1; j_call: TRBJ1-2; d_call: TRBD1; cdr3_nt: TGCAGTGCCCTCGGACAGGGGTATGGCTACACCTTC; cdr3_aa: CSALGQGYGYTF
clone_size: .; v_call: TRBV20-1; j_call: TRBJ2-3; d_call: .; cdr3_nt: TGCAGTGCCGCAGCGGGACAACGCACAGATACGCAGTATTTT; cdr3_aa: CSAAAGQRTDTQYF
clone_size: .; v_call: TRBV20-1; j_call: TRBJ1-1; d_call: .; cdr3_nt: TGCAGTGCTACCTACCCAAACACTGAAGCTTTCTTT; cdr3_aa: CSATYPNTEAFF
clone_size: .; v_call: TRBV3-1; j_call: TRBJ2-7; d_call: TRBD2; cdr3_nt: TGTGCCAGCAGCCAAGTAGAGGGCGGGGGGACCGCGTACTTC; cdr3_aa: CASSQVEGGGTAYF
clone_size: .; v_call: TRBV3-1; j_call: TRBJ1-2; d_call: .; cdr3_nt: TGTGCCAGCAGCCAAGGCCAGGGGCGAGACTATGGCTACACCTTC; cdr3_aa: CASSQGQGRDYGYTF
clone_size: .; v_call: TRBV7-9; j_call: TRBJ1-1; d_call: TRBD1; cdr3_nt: TGTGCCAGCAGCTTAAGAGGGGGCGGCACTGAAGCTTTCTTT; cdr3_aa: CASSLRGGGTEAFF
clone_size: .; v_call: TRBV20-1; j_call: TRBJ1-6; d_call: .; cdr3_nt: TGCAGTGCTAGGAGGACATCGGGTTCGCCCCTCCACTTT; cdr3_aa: CSARRTSGSPLHF
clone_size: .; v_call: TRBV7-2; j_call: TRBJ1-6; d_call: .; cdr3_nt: TGTGCCAGCAGCCGATCCAGGTTTGATAATTCACCCCTCCACTTT; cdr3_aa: CASSRSRFDNSPLHF
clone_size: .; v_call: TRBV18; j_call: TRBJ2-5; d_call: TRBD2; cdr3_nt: TGTGCCAGCTCACGGATGACTAGCGGCCGTTTTCAAGAGACCCAGTACTTC; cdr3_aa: CASSRMTSGRFQETQYF
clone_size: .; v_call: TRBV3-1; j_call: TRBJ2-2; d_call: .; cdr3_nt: TGTGCCAGCAGCCCACAGGGAGGCGGGGAGCTGTTTTTT; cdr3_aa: CASSPQGGGELFF
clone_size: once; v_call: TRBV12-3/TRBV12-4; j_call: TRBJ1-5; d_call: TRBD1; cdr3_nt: TGTGCCAGCAGTTCATGGGGACAGAACAATCAGCCCCAGCATTTT; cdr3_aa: CASSSWGQNNQPQHF
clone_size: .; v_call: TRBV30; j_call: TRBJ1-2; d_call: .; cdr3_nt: TGTGCCTGGAGTGTACAATGGGTCTCCTATGGCTACACCTTC; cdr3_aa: CAWSVQWVSYGYTF
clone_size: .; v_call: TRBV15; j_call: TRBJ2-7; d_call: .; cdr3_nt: TGTGCCACCAGCGTGGGAAACGAGCAGTACTTC; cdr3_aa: CATSVGNEQYF
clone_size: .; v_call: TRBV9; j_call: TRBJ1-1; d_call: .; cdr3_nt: TGTGCCAGCAGCGTAGGAGCCACGAACACTGAAGCTTTCTTT; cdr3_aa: CASSVGATNTEAFF
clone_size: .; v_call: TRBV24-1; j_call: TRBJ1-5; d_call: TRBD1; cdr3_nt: TGTGCCACCAGTGTCGGGGGACAGCTAAATCAGCCCCAGCATTTT; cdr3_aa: CATSVGGQLNQPQHF
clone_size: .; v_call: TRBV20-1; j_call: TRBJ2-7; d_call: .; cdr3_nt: TGCAGTGCTAGGGGGGTAGGGGAGCAGTACTTC; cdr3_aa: CSARGVGEQYF
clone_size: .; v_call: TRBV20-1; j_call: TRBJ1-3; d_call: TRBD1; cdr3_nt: TGCAGTGCTAGGACAGGGGGCCTAGGAAACACCATATATTTT; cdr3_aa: CSARTGGLGNTIYF
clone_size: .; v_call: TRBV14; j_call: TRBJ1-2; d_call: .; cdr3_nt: TGTGCCAGCAGCTCACTAGGATCGGAAGGTCTTGGCTACACCTTC; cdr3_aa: CASSSLGSEGLGYTF
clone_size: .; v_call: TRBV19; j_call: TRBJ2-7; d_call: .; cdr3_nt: TGTGCCAGTAGTAGACAGGGAGGGAGCTACGAGCAGTACTTC; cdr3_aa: CASSRQGGSYEQYF
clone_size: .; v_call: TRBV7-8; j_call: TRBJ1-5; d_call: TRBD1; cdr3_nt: TGTGCCAGCAGCTTACAGGGACAGATGGCCGGGCAGCCCCAGCATTTT; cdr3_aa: CASSLQGQMAGQPQHF
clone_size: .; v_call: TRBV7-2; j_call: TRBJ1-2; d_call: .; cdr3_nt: TGTGCCAGCAGCTTAGCTCGGCATAACTATGGCTACACCTTC; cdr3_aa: CASSLARHNYGYTF